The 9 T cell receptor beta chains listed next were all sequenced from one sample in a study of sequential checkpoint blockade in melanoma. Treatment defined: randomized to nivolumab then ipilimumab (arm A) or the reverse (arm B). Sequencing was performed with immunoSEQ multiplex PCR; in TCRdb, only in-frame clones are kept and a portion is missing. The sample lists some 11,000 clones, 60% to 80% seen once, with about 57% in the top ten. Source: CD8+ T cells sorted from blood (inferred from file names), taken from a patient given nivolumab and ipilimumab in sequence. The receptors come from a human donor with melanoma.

The CDR3, as DNA: TGTGCCAGCAGTTCAGGGGGAGATGGCTACACCTTC. It yields the protein CASSSGGDGYTF. This chain joins TRBV6-4 and TRBJ1-2; 7 positions match TRBD1. The CDR3 is 12 residues long. The V and J ends lost 5 bases and 6 bases, in that order; junction bases with no gene match: 3. Germline CDR1 is MRHNA and CDR2 is SNTAGT.

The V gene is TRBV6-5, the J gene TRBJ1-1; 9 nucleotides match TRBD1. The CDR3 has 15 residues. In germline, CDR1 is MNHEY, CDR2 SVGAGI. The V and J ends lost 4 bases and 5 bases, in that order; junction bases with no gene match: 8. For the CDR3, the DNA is TGTGCCAGCAGTTTATACCCGGACAGGGGAACTGAAGCTTTCTTT. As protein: CASSLYPDRGTEAFF.

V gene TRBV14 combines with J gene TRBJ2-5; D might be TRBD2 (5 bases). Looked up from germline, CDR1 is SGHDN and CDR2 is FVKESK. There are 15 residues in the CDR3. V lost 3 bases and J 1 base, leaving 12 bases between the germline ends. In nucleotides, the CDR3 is TGTGCCAGCAGCCAGTTCCGGGGAGTCCAAGAGACCCAGTACTTC. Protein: CASSQFRGVQETQYF.

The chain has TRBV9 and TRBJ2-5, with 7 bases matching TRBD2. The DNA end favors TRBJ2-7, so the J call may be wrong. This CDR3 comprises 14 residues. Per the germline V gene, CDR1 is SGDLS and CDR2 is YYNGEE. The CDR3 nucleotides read TGTGCCAGCAGCGTATTGGGAGGGATCCACGAGCAGTACTTC. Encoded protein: CASSVLGGIHEQYF.

The CDR3 DNA reads as TGTGCCAGCAGCTTAGTAGCGGGAGCCCCAGATACGCAGTATTTT. It encodes CASSLVAGAPDTQYF. V gene TRBV13 combines with J gene TRBJ2-3; TRBD2 agrees at 9 bases. The CDR3 is 15 amino acids. Germline V gene sequence: CDR1 PRHDT, CDR2 FYEKMQ (reference sequence). Germline trimming cut 1 base from V and 4 bases from J; bases unmatched to any gene: 3.

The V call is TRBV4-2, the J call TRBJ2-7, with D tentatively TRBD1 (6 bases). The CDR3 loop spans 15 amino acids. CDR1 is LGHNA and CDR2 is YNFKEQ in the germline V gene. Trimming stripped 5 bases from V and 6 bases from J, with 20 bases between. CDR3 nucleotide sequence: TGTGCCAGCAGCTACCCCGGACAGTCCGGAGGCGAGCAGTACTTC. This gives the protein CASSYPGQSGGEQYF.

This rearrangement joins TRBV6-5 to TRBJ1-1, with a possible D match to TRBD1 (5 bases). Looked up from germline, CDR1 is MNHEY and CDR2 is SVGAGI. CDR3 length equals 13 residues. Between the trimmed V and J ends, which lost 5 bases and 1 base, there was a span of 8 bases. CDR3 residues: CASSTTGNTEAFF. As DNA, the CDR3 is TGTGCCAGCAGTACTACAGGGAACACTGAAGCTTTCTTT.

CDR3 loop: CASSEKHDNPFSYEQYF. CDR3 nucleotides: TGTGCCAGCAGCGAGAAGCATGACAATCCTTTTTCCTACGAGCAGTACTTC. This chain connects TRBV9 to TRBJ2-7, with D unclear. This CDR3 is built from 17 residues. Germline-derived CDR1 and CDR2 are SGDLS and YYNGEE. The V gene lost 3 bases and the J gene lost 1 base, with 20 bases spanning the gap.

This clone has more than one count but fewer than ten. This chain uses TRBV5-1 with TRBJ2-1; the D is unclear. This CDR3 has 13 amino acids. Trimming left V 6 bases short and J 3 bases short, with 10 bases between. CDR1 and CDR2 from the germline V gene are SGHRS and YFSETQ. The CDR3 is CASTQTNYNEQFF. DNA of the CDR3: TGCGCCAGCACCCAGACAAACTACAATGAGCAGTTCTTC.